A selection of T cell receptor beta chains follows, all from one sample in a study of human T cells and chemical hapten exposure. Via MiXCR, TCRdb re-called the RACE reads, giving one row per CDR3 protein. The table shows 380,000 or so distinct CDR3 sequences, with around 4.8% occurring only once. The material was whole blood, obtained in connection with sensitization to the hapten diphenylcyclopropenone (DPC). The receptors come from a woman in her forties or fifties with alopecia areata. Some clones in this sample may be carry-over from other donors' samples. The CDR3 runs from the conserved cysteine through the conserved F or W. D genes are given only for firm matches. Expanded clones are given a class, and other clones once, few, many or no size at all.

j_gene,abundance,d_gene,v_gene,CDR3nt,CDR3aa
TRBJ2-7,many,TRBD2,TRBV6-5,TGTGCCAGCAGACCCGGGGTCGGACTAGGACCCTACGAGCAGTACTTC,CASRPGVGLGPYEQYF
TRBJ2-1,many,TRBD2,TRBV4-3,TGCGCCAGCAGCCCGGCCGGGACTAGCGGGACACATGAGCAGTTCTTC,CASSPAGTSGTHEQFF
TRBJ2-7,few,TRBD1,TRBV4-1,TGCGCCAGCAGCCAGCTGGGGACAGGGGTTTTGGAGCAGTACTTC,CASSQLGTGVLEQYF
TRBJ1-1,.,.,TRBV12-3/TRBV12-4,TGTGCCAGCAGTTTTGATACTGGCACTGAAGCTTTCTTT,CASSFDTGTEAFF
TRBJ2-7,few,TRBD1,TRBV12-3/TRBV12-4,TGTGCCAGCGGACTATTGACAGGGGGCCACGAGCAGTACTTC,CASGLLTGGHEQYF
TRBJ2-7,many,TRBD1,TRBV11-3,TGTGCCAGCAGTTCGGACAGGGGGGACGAGCAGTACTTC,CASSSDRGDEQYF
TRBJ1-2,many,TRBD1,TRBV5-1,TGCGCCAGCAGCGGGACAGGGGCGCCTGGTGGCTACACCTTC,CASSGTGAPGGYTF
TRBJ2-3,.,.,TRBV7-9,TGTGCCAGCAGCTTGAATAAGGGATCCTCGAGCACAGATACGCAGTATTTT,CASSLNKGSSSTDTQYF
TRBJ2-3,many,.,TRBV6-5,TGTGCCAGCAGTTACGAGGGAGGAGGGCCAGATACGCAGTATTTT,CASSYEGGGPDTQYF
TRBJ2-1,few,TRBD2,TRBV15,TGTGCCACCAGCAGAGAGCTGACGGGAGGGCCCGAGTACAATGAGCAGTTCTTC,CATSRELTGGPEYNEQFF
TRBJ1-2,many,.,TRBV20-1,TGCAGTGCTAGAGATCAGGCGGCAGACTATGGCTACACCTTC,CSARDQAADYGYTF
TRBJ2-7,few,TRBD2,TRBV20-1,TGCAGTGCTGGACGACCTCCCCCCTCGGGGAGGGCCGCAGGAGAGCAGTACTTC,CSAGRPPPSGRAAGEQYF
TRBJ2-7,many,.,TRBV21-1,TGTGCCAGCAGCAAAGGGGTTCGGGGTTCTCCCGACTACGAGCAGTACTTC,CASSKGVRGSPDYEQYF
TRBJ2-6,many,.,TRBV5-1,TGCGCCAGCAGCCCGGGGACACACTCTGGGGCCAACGTCCTGACTTTC,CASSPGTHSGANVLTF
TRBJ1-2,.,TRBD1,TRBV2,TGTGCCAGCAGGGTCGACAGGGATCATGGCTACACCTTC,CASRVDRDHGYTF
TRBJ2-7,few,.,TRBV27,TGTGCCACCCGACTTCTTACGGACGGAAAAAACGAGCAGTACTTC,CATRLLTDGKNEQYF
TRBJ1-5,few,.,TRBV4-1,TGCGCCAGCAGCCAAATTAGTGTGGATCAGCCCCAGCATTTT,CASSQISVDQPQHF
TRBJ2-3,few,.,TRBV12-5,TGTGCTAGTAACACAGATACGCAGTATTTT,CASNTDTQYF
TRBJ2-1,many,TRBD2,TRBV9,TGTGCCAGCAGCGAGCGGGAGAACTTCAACAATGAGCAGTTCTTC,CASSERENFNNEQFF
TRBJ2-2,many,.,TRBV7-2,TGTGCCAGCAGCTTAAAAGGAGCGAACACCGGGGAGCTGTTTTTT,CASSLKGANTGELFF
TRBJ1-2,many,.,TRBV12-3/TRBV12-4,TGTGCCAGCAGTTTGGGCTCCTACATAGGCTACACCTTC,CASSLGSYIGYTF
TRBJ1-3,few,TRBD1,TRBV5-4,TGTGCCAGCAGCTTCCAGGGGGCCCTGGGGGAGTATTTT,CASSFQGALGEYF
TRBJ2-1,few,TRBD2,TRBV3-1,TGTGCCAGCAGGGGGACTAGCGGCAGGGATGAGCAGTTCTTC,CASRGTSGRDEQFF
TRBJ2-1,few,.,TRBV27,TGTGCCAGCACCTCACCCGGCAGGGCAGCCTACAATGAGCAGTTCTTC,CASTSPGRAAYNEQFF
TRBJ2-3,few,.,TRBV14,TGTGCCAGCAGCCAGCTCATTGGACCAGATACGCAGTATTTT,CASSQLIGPDTQYF
TRBJ2-5,many,.,TRBV11-2,TGTGCCAGCAGCCCGGGGGAAAGGCTATCCCAAGAGACCCAGTACTTC,CASSPGERLSQETQYF
TRBJ2-5,many,.,TRBV10-3,TGTGCCTCTGGACTGGCACAAGAGACCCAGTACTTC,CASGLAQETQYF
TRBJ2-2,.,TRBD2,TRBV7-2,TGTGCCAGCAGCCCTAGCGGGACAGCCACCGGGGAGCTGTTTTTT,CASSPSGTATGELFF
TRBJ1-2,many,TRBD1,TRBV4-3,TGCGCCAGCAGCCCCGCCGAGGGGGCGAACTATGGCTACACCTTC,CASSPAEGANYGYTF
TRBJ1-3,few,.,TRBV6-5,TGTGCCAGCAGTCGGGGGGGCTCTGGAAACACCATATATTTT,CASSRGGSGNTIYF
TRBJ2-3,.,TRBD2,TRBV2,TGTGCCAGCTTACTAGCGGGGCCGGGAGATACGCAGTATTTT,CASLLAGPGDTQYF
TRBJ2-1,many,.,TRBV20-1,TGCAGTGCTAGAGACCTCCAGATCTGGGGTGAGCAGTTCTTC,CSARDLQIWGEQFF
TRBJ2-1,many,.,TRBV29-1,TGCAGCGTTGTAATCCCCGTATACAATGAGCAGTTCTTC,CSVVIPVYNEQFF
TRBJ2-6,.,.,TRBV28,TGTGCCAGCAGTTCGCCAGCGGTCTCTGGGGCCAACGTCCTGACTTTC,CASSSPAVSGANVLTF
TRBJ1-1,.,.,TRBV7-9,TGTGCCAGCAGCTTAGAACAATTGAACACTGAAGCTTTCTTT,CASSLEQLNTEAFF
TRBJ1-2,many,TRBD1,TRBV24-1,TGTGCCACCAGTGATCTTGACAGGGTCCGGGGCTACACCTTC,CATSDLDRVRGYTF
TRBJ2-1,few,.,TRBV4-3,TGCGCCAGCAGCCAAGATGTGGGTCACAATGAGCAGTTCTTC,CASSQDVGHNEQFF
TRBJ2-1,many,.,TRBV24-1,TGTGCCACCAGTGAGGTGTGGGGAGGACTTCCCAATGAGCAGTTCTTC,CATSEVWGGLPNEQFF
TRBJ1-2,many,TRBD1,TRBV15,TGTGCCACCAGCGTGGGACAGGGGAACTATGGCTACACCTTC,CATSVGQGNYGYTF
TRBJ1-1,many,.,TRBV28,TGTGCCAGCAGCCCCCCTGAGGGAGTGAACACTGAAGCTTTCTTT,CASSPPEGVNTEAFF
TRBJ2-5,few,TRBD2,TRBV25-1,TGTGCCAGCAGGACTAGCGGGTGGAAAGAGACCCAGTACTTC,CASRTSGWKETQYF
TRBJ2-5,few,.,TRBV4-3,TGCGCCAGCAGCCAGGGAGGACCGGGCGAGACCCAGTACTTC,CASSQGGPGETQYF
TRBJ2-3,few,TRBD2,TRBV20-1,TGCAGTGCTCCCCGACTAGCGGGAGAGGTAGATACGCAGTATTTT,CSAPRLAGEVDTQYF
TRBJ2-1,.,TRBD2,TRBV7-8,TGTGCCAGCAGCTTAGTAGCGGGAGCTGGTGATGAGCAGTTCTTC,CASSLVAGAGDEQFF
TRBJ2-7,.,TRBD1,TRBV4-3,TGCGCCAGCAGCCATGACAGGGGACAGGCGCAGTACTTC,CASSHDRGQAQYF
TRBJ2-1,many,.,TRBV9,TGTGCCAGCAGCGTAGGCGGGGCCGCCTACAATGAGCAGTTCTTC,CASSVGGAAYNEQFF
TRBJ2-1,many,.,TRBV7-9,TGTGCCAGCAGCTTCGATATAGATGAGCAGTTCTTC,CASSFDIDEQFF
TRBJ1-2,.,TRBD1,TRBV20-1,TGCAGTGCTGGGACAGGTACAGGCTACACCTTC,CSAGTGTGYTF